This record concerns one TCR beta chain sequence. Its antigen remains unidentified. The source of the sample is a study of vaccination and CD4 T cells after COVID-19. Study information: Collection of post-vaccine samples followed dose two by a median roughly 72 days, spanning a range of 14 to 241.

Notes on the study in general: In convalescent patients, a median approximately 86% of reactive clones appeared only post-vaccination. Researchers looked at relatively few convalescent patients and had no early post-infection timepoints.

TCRdb analysed the PCR reads with MiXCR anew, one entry per CDR3 protein. The table lists more than 12,000 distinct CDR3 sequences, roughly 71% of them singletons, with around 1.1% in the top ten. The CDR3 totals 13 residues. The V gene's germline CDR1 is SNHLY and CDR2 FYNNEI. V dropped 7 bases and J dropped 2 bases, with 10 bases sitting between them. This receptor was taken from a human donor who had recovered from COVID-19. This chain joins TRBV2 and TRBJ2-3; unclear D gene. The source was CD4+ T cells from blood, collected after SARS-CoV-2 vaccination. CDR3 amino acids: CASNPPFTDTQYF. In nucleotides, the CDR3 is TGTGCCAGCAACCCTCCCTTCACAGATACGCAGTATTTT.